This section outlines one TCR beta chain sequence together with its context. This sample was taken from a study of blood T cell repertoires in COVID-19. Turning to the study itself: Acute and convalescent COVID-19 specimens originated in the United States, Italy and Spain. In each case, the material was cDNA or gDNA derived from T cells, B-cell-depleted T cells, or PBMCs.

Study processing details: How many nucleated cells were present was estimated from reference gene primer amplification. Clones were read by immunoSEQ multiplex PCR, and TCRdb kept only the in-frame ones, dropping some. V and J calls and clone size come straight from that table; D and trimming were deduced from the DNA. The sample lists about 120,000 clones; more than 60% were seen once. V lost 7 bases, J lost 1 base, and 2 bases stayed unmatched. The CDR3 extends over 13 amino acids. From germline, CDR1 is KGHDR and CDR2 SFDVKD. The source of this sequence is a man between 65 and 85 years old with acute or convalescent COVID-19. V usage is TRBV24-1 and J usage is TRBJ2-5, with TRBD1 matching over 7 bases. Source material: peripheral blood. CDR3 DNA sequence: TGTGCCACCAGAGGGACAGTCCAAGAGACCCAGTACTTC. It translates to CATRGTVQETQYF.